This TCR beta chain stems from a study of post-analysis software for immune sequencing data. The overall study: Disease courses included relapsing-remitting, secondary progressive and progressive-relapsing multiple sclerosis. Study-wide points: Normalized Chao1 diversity was significantly lower in multiple sclerosis patients than in controls. In patients, TRBV5-6, TRBV5-1 and TRBV20-1 belonged to 4 or 5 TRBV segments found more frequently than in controls.

Concerning this clonotype: Its antigen is currently unknown.

Trimming stripped 4 bases from V and 4 bases from J, with 15 bases between. The length of the CDR3 is 15 residues. Germline loops: CDR1 MGHRA, CDR2 YSYEKL. Unique molecular identifiers tagged the TCR beta cDNA libraries. Input of about 0.85 to 10 million T cells yielded approximately 500,000 cDNA molecules. MiXCR was run by TCRdb on the PCR reads, yielding one entry per CDR3 protein. The table has hundreds of thousands of distinct CDR3 sequences, approximately 30% seen once. The TCR was taken from a girl between 5 and 17 years old with multiple sclerosis. The specimen was blood. This chain links TRBV4-1 with TRBJ2-3, with a tentative D call TRBD2 (5 bases). Here the CDR3 DNA reads TGCGCCAGCAGCCTCCCATCTAGCCGCCCAGATACGCAGTATTTT. The encoded protein is CASSLPSSRPDTQYF.